This TCR beta chain was profiled in a study of human T cells and chemical hapten exposure. Overall study findings and caveats: DPC sensitization did not alter TCRs above 1 in 1000 frequency.

The CDR3 is 15 amino acids. The ends were cut back, 8 bases at V and 0 bases at J, with 15 bases in the middle. In TCRdb, the RACE reads were re-called with MiXCR into one record per CDR3 protein. Of approximately 80,000 distinct CDR3 sequences listed, 10% to 13% are singletons. Time point specified: patch test 2, 6 weeks after DPC sensitization. Treatment denoted: therapeutic diphenylcyclopropenone sensitization with weekly scalp DPC. This clonotype was counted many times. Its antigen remains unidentified. The sequencing used whole blood, collected in connection with sensitization to the hapten diphenylcyclopropenone (DPC). This rearrangement joins TRBV12-3 or TRBV12-4 to TRBJ2-3; D could derive from TRBD1 or TRBD2 (6 bases each). This receptor was obtained from a woman aged 25 to 39 with alopecia areata. Some clones in this sample may be carry-over from other donors' samples. CDR3 residues: CASGGGRSSTDTQYF. CDR3 nucleotide sequence: TGTGCCAGCGGAGGGGGGCGTTCTAGCACAGATACGCAGTATTTT.